These 4 T cell receptor beta chains came from one sample sequenced in a study of shared clonotypes between healthy human individuals. Libraries were prepared by immunoSEQ multiplex PCR; TCRdb keeps only in-frame clonotypes and omits some of them. The profile shows around 700,000 clones, 92% of them singletons. Terminally differentiated effector memory CD45RA+ cells were left out of the naive CD8 fraction, which was CD45RO-negative and positively selected for CCR7. Specimen: naive CD8+ T cells sorted from blood. The source of these receptors is a young man in good health.

This sequence joins TRBV11-2 and TRBJ2-2; 8 nucleotides line up with TRBD2. Looked up from germline, CDR1 is SGHAT and CDR2 is FQNNGV. The CDR3 totals 15 residues. After removal of 2 bases from V and 4 bases from J, the junction contained 3 bases not matched to a gene. The CDR3: CASSLSSGFTGELFF. The CDR3 bases are TGTGCCAGCAGCTTATCTAGCGGGTTCACCGGGGAGCTGTTTTTT.

The chain recombines TRBV4-1 with TRBJ1-2; 8 nucleotides agree with TRBD1. Trimming removed 0 bases from V and 8 bases from J; junction bases left unmatched: 5. CDR3 size: 14 residues. Germline loops: CDR1 MGHRA, CDR2 YSYEKL. The DNA for the CDR3 is TGCGCCAGCAGCCAAGAGACAGGGGTAAGGGGCTACACCTTC. This sequence encodes CASSQETGVRGYTF.

The genes are TRBV28 and TRBJ1-5; 7 bases are shared with TRBD1. With 1 base clipped from V and 5 bases from J, the junction kept 2 bases outside the gene matches. This CDR3 is 14 amino acids long. The germline V gene encodes CDR1 MDHEN and CDR2 SYDVKM. Written as DNA, the CDR3 is TGTGCCAGCAGTTTATCCCAGGGGGATCAGCCCCAGCATTTT. It is translated as CASSLSQGDQPQHF.

The genes are TRBV9 and TRBJ2-1, with 7 bases matching TRBD2. V lost 6 bases and J lost 5; bases outside the gene matches: 11. This CDR3 region has 15 residues. Germline lookup yields CDR1 SGDLS and CDR2 YYNGEE. The CDR3 reads CASTKSGAFHNEQFF. CDR3 nucleotide sequence: TGTGCCAGCACCAAGAGCGGGGCCTTTCACAATGAGCAGTTCTTC.